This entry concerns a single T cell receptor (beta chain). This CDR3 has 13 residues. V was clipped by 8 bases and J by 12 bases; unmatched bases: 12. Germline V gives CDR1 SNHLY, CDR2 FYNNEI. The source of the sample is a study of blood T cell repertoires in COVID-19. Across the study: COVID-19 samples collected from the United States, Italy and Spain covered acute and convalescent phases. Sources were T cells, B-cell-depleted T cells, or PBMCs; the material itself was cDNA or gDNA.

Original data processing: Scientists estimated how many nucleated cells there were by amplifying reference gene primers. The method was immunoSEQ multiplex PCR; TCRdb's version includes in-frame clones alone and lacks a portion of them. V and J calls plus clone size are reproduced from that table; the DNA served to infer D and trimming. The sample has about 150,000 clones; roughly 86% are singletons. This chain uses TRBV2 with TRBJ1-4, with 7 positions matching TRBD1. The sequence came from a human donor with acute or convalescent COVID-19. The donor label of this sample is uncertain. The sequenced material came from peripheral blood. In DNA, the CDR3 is TGTGCCAGCCGAGGACAGGCCCTAGGTGAACTGTTTTTT. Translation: CASRGQALGELFF.